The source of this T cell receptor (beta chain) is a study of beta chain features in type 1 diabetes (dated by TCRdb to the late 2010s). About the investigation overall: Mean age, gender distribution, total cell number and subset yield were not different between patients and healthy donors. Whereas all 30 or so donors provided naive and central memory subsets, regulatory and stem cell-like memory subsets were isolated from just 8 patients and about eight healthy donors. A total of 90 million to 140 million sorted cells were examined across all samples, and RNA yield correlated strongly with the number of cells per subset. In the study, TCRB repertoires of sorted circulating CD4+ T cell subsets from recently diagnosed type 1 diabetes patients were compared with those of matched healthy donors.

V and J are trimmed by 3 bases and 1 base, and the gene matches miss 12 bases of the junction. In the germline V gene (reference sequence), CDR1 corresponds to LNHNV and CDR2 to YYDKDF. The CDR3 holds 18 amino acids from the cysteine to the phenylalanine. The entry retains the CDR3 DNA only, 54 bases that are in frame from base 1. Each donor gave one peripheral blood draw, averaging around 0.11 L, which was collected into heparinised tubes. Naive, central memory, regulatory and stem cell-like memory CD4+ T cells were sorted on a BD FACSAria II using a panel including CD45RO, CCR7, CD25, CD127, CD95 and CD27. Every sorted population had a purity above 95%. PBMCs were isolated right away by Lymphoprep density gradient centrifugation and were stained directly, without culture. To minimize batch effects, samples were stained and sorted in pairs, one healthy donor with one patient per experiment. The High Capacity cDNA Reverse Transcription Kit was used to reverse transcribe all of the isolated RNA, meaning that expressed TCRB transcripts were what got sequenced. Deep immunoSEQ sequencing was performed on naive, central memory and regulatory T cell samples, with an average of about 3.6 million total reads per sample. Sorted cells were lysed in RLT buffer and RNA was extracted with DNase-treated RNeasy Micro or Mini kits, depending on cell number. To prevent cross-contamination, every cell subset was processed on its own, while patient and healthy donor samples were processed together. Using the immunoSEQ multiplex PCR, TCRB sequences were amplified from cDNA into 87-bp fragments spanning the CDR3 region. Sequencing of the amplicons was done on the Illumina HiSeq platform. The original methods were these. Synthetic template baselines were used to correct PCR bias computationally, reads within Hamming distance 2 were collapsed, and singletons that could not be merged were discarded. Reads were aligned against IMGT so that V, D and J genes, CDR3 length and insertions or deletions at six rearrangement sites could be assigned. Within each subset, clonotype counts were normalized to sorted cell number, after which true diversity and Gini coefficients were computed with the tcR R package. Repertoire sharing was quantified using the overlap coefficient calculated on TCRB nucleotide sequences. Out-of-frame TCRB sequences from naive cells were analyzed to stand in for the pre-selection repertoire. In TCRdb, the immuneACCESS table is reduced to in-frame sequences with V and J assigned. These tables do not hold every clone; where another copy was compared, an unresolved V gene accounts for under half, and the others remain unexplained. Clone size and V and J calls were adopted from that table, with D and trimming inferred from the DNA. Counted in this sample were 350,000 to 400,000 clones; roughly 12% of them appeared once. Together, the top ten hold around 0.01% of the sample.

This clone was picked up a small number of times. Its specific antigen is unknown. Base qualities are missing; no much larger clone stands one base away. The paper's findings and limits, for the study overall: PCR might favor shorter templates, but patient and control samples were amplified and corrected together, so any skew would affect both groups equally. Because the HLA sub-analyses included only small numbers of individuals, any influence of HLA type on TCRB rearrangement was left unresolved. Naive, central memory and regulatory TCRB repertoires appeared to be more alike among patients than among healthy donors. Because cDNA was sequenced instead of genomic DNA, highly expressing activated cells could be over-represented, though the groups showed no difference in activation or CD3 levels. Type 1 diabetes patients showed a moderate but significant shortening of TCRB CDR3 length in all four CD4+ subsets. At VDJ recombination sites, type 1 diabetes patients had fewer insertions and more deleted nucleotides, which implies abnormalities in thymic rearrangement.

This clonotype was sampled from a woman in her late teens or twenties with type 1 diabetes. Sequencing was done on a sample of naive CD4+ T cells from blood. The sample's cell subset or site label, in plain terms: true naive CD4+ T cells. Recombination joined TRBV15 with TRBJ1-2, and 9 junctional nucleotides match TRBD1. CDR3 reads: CATSRKVLQGAGNYGYTF. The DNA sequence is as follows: TGTGCCACCAGCAGGAAGGTGCTACAGGGGGCCGGTAACTATGGCTACACCTTC.